The text below deals with one T cell receptor (beta chain). The antigen is not known. The protocol was immunoSEQ multiplex PCR, while the TCRdb copy is restricted to in-frame clones and leaves out a portion. The sample comprises about 22,000 clones, 82% of which are singletons, and roughly a quarter rests with the top ten. The sample originates from a study of EBV T-cell therapy then PD-1 blockade in nasopharyngeal carcinoma. In germline, CDR1 is SGHTA, CDR2 FQGTGA. The CDR3 consists of 13 residues. V lost 3 bases to trimming and J lost 6 bases, with 11 bases between them. Treatment denoted: AdE1-LMPpoly-expanded autologous EBV-specific T-cell therapy followed by anti-PD-1 nivolumab.

The sequencing used CD8+ T cells from blood, collected at day -245 from a patient whose treatment included autologous EBV-specific T cells and nivolumab. This TCR came from a man aged 35 to 55 with nasopharyngeal carcinoma. The gene calls are TRBV7-3 and TRBJ1-2; D is unresolved. The chain's CDR3 is CASSFSGGDGYTF. Here the CDR3 DNA reads TGTGCCAGCAGCTTTTCAGGCGGGGATGGCTACACCTTC.